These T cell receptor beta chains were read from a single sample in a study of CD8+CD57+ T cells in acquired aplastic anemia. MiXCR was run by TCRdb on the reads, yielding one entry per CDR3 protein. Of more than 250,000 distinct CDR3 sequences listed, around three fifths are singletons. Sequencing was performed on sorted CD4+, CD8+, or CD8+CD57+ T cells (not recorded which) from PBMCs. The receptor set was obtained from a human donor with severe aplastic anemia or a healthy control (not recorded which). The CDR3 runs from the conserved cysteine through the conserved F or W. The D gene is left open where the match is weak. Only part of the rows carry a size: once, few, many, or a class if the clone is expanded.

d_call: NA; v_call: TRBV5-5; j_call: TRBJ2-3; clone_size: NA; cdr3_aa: CASSLGGGTTDTQYF; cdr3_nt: TGTGCCAGCAGCTTAGGGGGAGGGACCACAGATACGCAGTATTTT
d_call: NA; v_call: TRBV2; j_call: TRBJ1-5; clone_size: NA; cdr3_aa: CASGGGMDQPQHF; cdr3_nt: TGTGCCAGCGGGGGGGGAATGGATCAGCCCCAGCATTTT
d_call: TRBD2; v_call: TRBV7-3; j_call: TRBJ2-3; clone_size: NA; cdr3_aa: CASSSLAGDTDTQYF; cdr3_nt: TGCGCCAGCAGCTCACTAGCGGGGGACACAGATACGCAGTATTTT
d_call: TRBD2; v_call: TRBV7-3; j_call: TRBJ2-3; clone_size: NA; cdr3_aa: CASSLTSGGNTDTQYF; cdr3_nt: TGTGCCAGCAGCTTGACTAGCGGGGGTAACACAGATACGCAGTATTTT
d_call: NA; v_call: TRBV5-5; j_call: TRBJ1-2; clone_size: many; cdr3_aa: CASSPLTLSGGYTF; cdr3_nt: TGTGCCAGCAGCCCCTTGACCCTCAGCGGTGGCTACACCTTC
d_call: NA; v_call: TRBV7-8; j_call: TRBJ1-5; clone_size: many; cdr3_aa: CASSSPMGARHQPQHF; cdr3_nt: TGTGCCAGCAGCTCGCCTATGGGGGCCCGACATCAGCCCCAGCATTTT
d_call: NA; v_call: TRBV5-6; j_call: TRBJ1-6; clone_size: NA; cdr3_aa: CASSARPGGSSPLHF; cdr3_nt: TGTGCCAGCAGCGCCAGGCCGGGGGGCAGTTCACCCCTCCACTTT
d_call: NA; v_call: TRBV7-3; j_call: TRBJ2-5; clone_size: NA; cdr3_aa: CASSFGRGPLETQYF; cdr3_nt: TGTGCCAGCAGCTTTGGGCGGGGTCCCCTAGAGACCCAGTACTTC
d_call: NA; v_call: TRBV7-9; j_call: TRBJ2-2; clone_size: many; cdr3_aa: CASSPYTGKAGELFF; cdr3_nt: TGTGCCAGCAGCCCTTACACAGGGAAGGCCGGGGAGCTGTTTTTT
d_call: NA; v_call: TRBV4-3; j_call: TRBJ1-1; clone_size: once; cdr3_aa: CASSQERARNTEAFF; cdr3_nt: TGCGCCAGCAGCCAAGAAAGGGCCAGGAACACTGAAGCTTTCTTT
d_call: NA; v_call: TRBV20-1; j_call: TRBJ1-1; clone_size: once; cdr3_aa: CSASAGKNTEAFF; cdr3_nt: TGCAGTGCTAGCGCAGGGAAGAACACTGAAGCTTTCTTT
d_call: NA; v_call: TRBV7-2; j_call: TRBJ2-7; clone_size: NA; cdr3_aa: CASSLERFDPDGYSPLHF; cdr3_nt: TGTGCCAGCAGCTTAGAACGTTTTGACCCTGATGGGTATTCACCCCTCCACTTC
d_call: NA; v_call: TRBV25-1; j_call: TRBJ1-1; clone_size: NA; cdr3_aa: CASRRTSGTEAFF; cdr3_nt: TGTGCCAGCAGGAGGACCTCGGGCACTGAAGCTTTCTTT
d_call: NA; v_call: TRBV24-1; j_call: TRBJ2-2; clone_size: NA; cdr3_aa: CATSGSVSGELFF; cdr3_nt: TGTGCCACCAGTGGATCAGTTTCCGGGGAGCTGTTTTTT
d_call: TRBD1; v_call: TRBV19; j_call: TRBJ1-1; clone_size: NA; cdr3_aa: CASSIGTLATGGRDTEAFF; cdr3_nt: TGTGCCAGTAGTATAGGTACCTTAGCTACAGGGGGCCGGGACACTGAAGCTTTCTTT
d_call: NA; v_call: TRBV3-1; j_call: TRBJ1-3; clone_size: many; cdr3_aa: CASSQGPGGNTIYF; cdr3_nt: TGTGCCAGCAGCCAAGGGCCAGGTGGAAACACCATATATTTT
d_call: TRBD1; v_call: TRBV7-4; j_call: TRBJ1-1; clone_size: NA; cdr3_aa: CASSLGNRGTEAFF; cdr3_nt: TGTGCCAGCAGCTTAGGAAACAGGGGAACTGAAGCTTTCTTT
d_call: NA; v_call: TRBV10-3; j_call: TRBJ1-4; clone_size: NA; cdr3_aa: CAISGGRGGDEKLFF; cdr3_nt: TGTGCCATCAGTGGGGGACGGGGAGGGGATGAAAAACTGTTTTTT
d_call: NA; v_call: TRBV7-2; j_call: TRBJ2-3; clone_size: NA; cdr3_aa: CASSPLGTDTQYF; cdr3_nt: TGTGCCAGCAGCCCTCTCGGCACAGATACGCAGTATTTT
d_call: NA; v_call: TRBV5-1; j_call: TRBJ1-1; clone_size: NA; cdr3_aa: CASSFERHTEAFF; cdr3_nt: TGCGCCAGCAGCTTCGAGAGGCACACTGAAGCTTTCTTT
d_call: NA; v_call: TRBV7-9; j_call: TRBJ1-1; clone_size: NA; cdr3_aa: CASRGGGNTEAFF; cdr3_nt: TGTGCCAGCAGAGGTGGGGGGAACACTGAAGCTTTCTTT
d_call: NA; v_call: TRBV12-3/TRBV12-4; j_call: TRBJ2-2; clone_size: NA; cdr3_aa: CASAPYGQMNTGELFF; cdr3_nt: TGTGCCAGCGCCCCATACGGACAGATGAACACCGGGGAGCTGTTTTTT
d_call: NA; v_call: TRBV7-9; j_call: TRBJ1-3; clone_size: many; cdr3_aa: CASSLASKQISGNTIYF; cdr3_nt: TGTGCCAGCAGCTTAGCGTCTAAACAGATCTCTGGAAACACCATATATTTT
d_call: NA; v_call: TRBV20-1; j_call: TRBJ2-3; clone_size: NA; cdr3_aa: CSARYTGRTDTQYF; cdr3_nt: TGCAGTGCTAGATACACAGGGCGCACAGATACGCAGTATTTT
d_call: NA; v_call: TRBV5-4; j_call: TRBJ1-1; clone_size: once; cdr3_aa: CATSLGDKLTNTEAFF; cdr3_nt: TGTGCCACCAGCTTGGGGGACAAATTAACGAACACTGAAGCTTTCTTT
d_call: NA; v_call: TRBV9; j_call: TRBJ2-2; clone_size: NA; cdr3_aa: CASSVEDTGELFF; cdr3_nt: TGTGCCAGCAGCGTAGAGGACACCGGGGAGCTGTTTTTT
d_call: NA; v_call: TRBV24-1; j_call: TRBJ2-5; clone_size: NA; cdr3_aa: CATSEGAQETQYF; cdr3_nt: TGTGCCACCAGTGAAGGGGCCCAAGAGACCCAGTACTTC
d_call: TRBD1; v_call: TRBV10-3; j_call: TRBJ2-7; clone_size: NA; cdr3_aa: CASGTRDSSYEQYF; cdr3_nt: TGTGCCAGCGGTACCCGGGACAGCTCCTACGAGCAGTACTTC
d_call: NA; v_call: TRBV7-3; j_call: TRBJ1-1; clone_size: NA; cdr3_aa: CASSLYGYEAFF; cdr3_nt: TGTGCCAGCAGCTTATATGGATATGAAGCTTTCTTT
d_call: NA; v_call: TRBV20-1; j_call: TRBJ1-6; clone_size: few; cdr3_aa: CSARDQGIWSLHF; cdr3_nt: TGCAGTGCTAGAGATCAAGGGATATGGTCTCTCCACTTT
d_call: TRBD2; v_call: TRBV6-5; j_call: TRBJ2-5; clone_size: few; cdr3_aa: CASMSLAGVLDQETQYF; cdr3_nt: TGTGCCAGCATGAGCCTAGCGGGAGTTCTGGACCAAGAGACCCAGTACTTC